One and the same sample provided the 22 T cell receptor beta chains below, sequenced in a study of control samples from healthy donors and cancer patients. Only in-frame clones appear in the TCRdb table, and some are missing; sequencing was by immunoSEQ multiplex PCR. Of over 80,000 clones listed, over 60% were seen once; the top ten hold over 9.5%. What was sequenced was blood. All receptors derive from a woman in her thirties in good health.

The V and J genes are TRBV6-1 and TRBJ1-1; 11 nucleotides agree with TRBD1. The length of the CDR3 is 13 residues. After removal of 0 bases from V and 11 bases from J, the junction contained 2 bases not matched to a gene. The germline CDR1 and CDR2 sequences are MNHNS and SASEGT. CDR3 in amino acids: CASSEAGQGVAFF. Here the CDR3 DNA reads TGTGCCAGCAGTGAAGCGGGACAGGGGGTGGCTTTCTTT.

The chain employs TRBV7-2 and TRBJ2-5; TRBD2 might be the D (6 bases). The CDR3 sequence is 14 residues long. Deletions cut 2 bases from V and 3 bases from J, with 10 bases between. Germline V CDR1 and CDR2: SGHTA, FQGNSA. CDR3 coding DNA: TGTGCCAGCAGCTTACGGCTAGCGAAAGAGACCCAGTACTTC. Protein: CASSLRLAKETQYF.

V gene TRBV5-4 combines with J gene TRBJ1-1; the D is unclear. Per germline, CDR1 SGHNT and CDR2 YYREEE (reference sequence). Trimming stripped 3 bases from V and 0 bases from J, with 3 bases between. This CDR3 region has 12 residues. Here the CDR3 DNA reads TGTGCCAGCAGCTCCGTGAACACTGAAGCTTTCTTT. This gives the protein CASSSVNTEAFF.

V usage is TRBV19 and J usage is TRBJ2-7; 9 nucleotides line up with TRBD1. The CDR3 spans 14 residues. CDR1 LNHDA and CDR2 SQIVND come from the germline V gene (reference sequence). With 5 bases clipped from V and 9 bases from J, the junction kept 11 bases outside the gene matches. CDR3 residues: CASSGTGSALGQYF. CDR3 DNA: TGTGCCAGTAGTGGGACAGGGTCGGCTCTCGGGCAGTACTTC.

This chain links TRBV18 with TRBJ1-2; D is unresolved. Germline assignment: CDR1 KGHSH and CDR2 LQKENI. The CDR3 extends over 14 amino acids. The V end was cut by 2 bases, the J end by 2 bases, with 9 bases between. The CDR3, as DNA: TGTGCCAGCTCACCAACCCAGGACAACTATGGCTACACCTTC. Protein product: CASSPTQDNYGYTF.

The gene calls are TRBV30 and TRBJ1-6; 9 bases align to TRBD1. The CDR3 runs 14 residues. The V gene's germline CDR1 is GTSNPN and CDR2 SVGIG (reference sequence). The trim removed 3 bases at V and 10 bases at J, leaving 7 bases unmatched. The CDR3 region is CAWRDDRGRSPLHF. CDR3 bases: TGTGCCTGGAGGGACGACAGGGGGAGATCACCCCTCCACTTT.

J is TRBJ1-1 and V is TRBV21-1; the tabulated D call, TRBD1, remains unverified against the DNA. TRBV21-1 is designated a pseudogene. The CDR3 extends over 15 amino acids. CDR3 nucleotides: TGTGCCAGCAGCAATTGGCAGGGGGCATTCACTGAAGCTTTCTTT. As protein: CASSNWQGAFTEAFF.

V is TRBV6-2 or TRBV6-3 and J is TRBJ1-2; D is unclear. The CDR3 has 15 residues. Germline values: CDR1 MNHEY, CDR2 SVGEGT. Trimming shortened V by 5 bases and J by 0 bases, and 13 bases separated the two germline ends. The CDR3 nucleotides are TGTGCCAGCAGTCTACAGTGGGCGGCTAACTATGGCTACACCTTC. Amino acids: CASSLQWAANYGYTF.

In DNA, the CDR3 is TGCGCCAGCAGCAACCGGACTGGCCACACCGGGGAGCTGTTTTTT. It is translated as CASSNRTGHTGELFF. The chain is built from TRBV5-1 and TRBJ2-2; TRBD2 might be the D (5 bases). The CDR3 extends over 15 amino acids. V was cut by 4 bases and J by 3 bases, with 13 bases left in between. Germline-derived CDR1 and CDR2 are SGHRS and YFSETQ. Full variable domain (remainder filled in from reference TRBV5-1 and TRBJ2-2): KAGVTQTPRYLIKTRGQQVTLSCSPISGHRSVSWYQQTPGQGLQFLFEYFSETQRNKGNFPGRFSGRQFSNSRSEMNVSTLELGDSALYLCASSNRTGHTGELFFGEGSRLTVL.

The rearrangement links TRBV2 to TRBJ2-1; D is ambiguous. Germline V lookup: CDR1 SNHLY, CDR2 FYNNEI. Between the trimmed V and J ends, which lost 4 bases and 7 bases, there was a span of 5 bases. The length of the CDR3 is 11 residues. CDR3 sequence reads: CASSVPNEQFF. The CDR3 DNA reads as TGTGCCAGCAGTGTTCCTAATGAGCAGTTCTTC.

The chain carries TRBV27 and TRBJ1-5, with 10 bases matching TRBD1. There are 17 residues in the CDR3. The germline V gene encodes CDR1 MNHEY and CDR2 SMNVEV (reference sequence). J lost 0 bases, V lost 7 bases, and 9 bases had no gene match. The CDR3 nucleotides are TGTGCCAGCACCCTTCGGGACAGGGGATATAGCAATCAGCCCCAGCATTTT. Its translation is CASTLRDRGYSNQPQHF.

Only one count was recorded for this clone. The genes are TRBV30 and TRBJ1-4, with a possible D match to TRBD1 (6 bases). CDR1 is GTSNPN and CDR2 is SVGIG in the germline V gene (reference sequence). V shed 3 bases and J shed 8 bases, with 25 bases lying between them. This CDR3 region has 17 residues. In nucleotides, the CDR3 is TGTGCCTGGAGACCATGGTGGGCGGGGGGCGAAGGAGAAAAACTGTTTTTT. Its protein is CAWRPWWAGGEGEKLFF.

The rearrangement uses TRBV6-5 and TRBJ2-2; 8 nucleotides agree with TRBD2. This CDR3 comprises 15 residues. With V trimmed by 4 bases and J by 4 bases, 5 bases remained unmatched. Germline CDR1 reads MNHEY; CDR2 reads SVGAGI. The CDR3 DNA reads TGTGCCAGCAGTTTTAGGCGGGGGGCCACCGGGGAGCTGTTTTTT. Translated, it gives CASSFRRGATGELFF.

The chain links TRBV3-1 (or the pseudogene TRBV3-2) to TRBJ2-2, with 9 bases matching TRBD1. The CDR3 covers 16 residues. Per the germline V gene, CDR1 is LGHDT and CDR2 is YNNKEL (reference sequence). The V segment lost 4 bases and the J segment 4 bases; nucleotides outside the gene matches: 7. As DNA, the CDR3 is TGTGCCAGCAGCCTGCCGGGACAGGGACCCACCGGGGAGCTGTTTTTT. This translates into CASSLPGQGPTGELFF.

This chain joins TRBV29-1 and TRBJ1-2; 9 bases agree with TRBD1. This CDR3 comprises 15 residues. V lost 5 bases to trimming and J lost 2 bases; unmatched junction nucleotides: 9. Germline lookup yields CDR1 SQVTM and CDR2 ANQGSEA. The CDR3 spells CSVRTGDIGNYGYTF. For the CDR3, the DNA is TGCAGCGTTCGGACAGGGGATATCGGGAACTATGGCTACACCTTC.

The rearrangement joins TRBV5-6 to TRBJ1-2; 8 bases are shared with TRBD1. The length of the CDR3 is 15 residues. Germline assignment: CDR1 SGHDT and CDR2 YYEEEE. Germline trimming cut 4 bases from V and 5 bases from J; bases unmatched to any gene: 10. CDR3 loop: CASSPGQGIEYGYTF. The CDR3 region has the DNA TGTGCCAGCAGCCCAGGACAGGGCATAGAATATGGCTACACCTTC.

Turning to this clone: Additional DNA sequences in this sample encode the identical CDR3. This chain uses TRBV6-5 with TRBJ1-1, with D possibly TRBD1 on 5 matching bases. Germline-derived CDR1 and CDR2 are MNHEY and SVGAGI. The ends were cut back, 6 bases at V and 1 base at J, with 9 bases in the middle. This CDR3 has 13 amino acids. As DNA, the CDR3 is TGTGCCAGCAGCCAGGGAAGGAACACTGAAGCTTTCTTT. Translation gives CASSQGRNTEAFF.

The CDR3 region is CASSEGFVRDTQYF. The CDR3 coding sequence is TGTGCCAGCAGTGAGGGATTCGTACGGGATACGCAGTATTTT. This sequence joins TRBV2 and TRBJ2-3; D uncertain. Germline V lookup: CDR1 SNHLY, CDR2 FYNNEI. V lost 3 bases to trimming and J lost 6 bases, with 13 bases between them. The CDR3 loop spans 14 amino acids.

V and J are TRBV7-8 and TRBJ2-5, with a weak D call TRBD2 (5 bases). CDR1 and CDR2 (germline): SGHVS, FQNEAQ. This CDR3 comprises 12 residues. The V end was cut by 5 bases, the J end by 6 bases, with 10 bases between. CDR3 region: CASSRGSQTQYF. The CDR3 DNA sequence: TGTGCCAGCAGCCGCGGGTCGCAGACCCAGTACTTC. The full variable domain, its missing parts supplied by reference TRBV7-8 and TRBJ2-5, is GAGVSQSPRYKVAKRGQDVALRCDPISGHVSLFWYQQALGQGPEFLTYFQNEAQLDKSGLPSDRFFAERPEGSVSTLKIQRTQQEDSAVYLCASSRGSQTQYFGPGTRLLVL.

This sequence joins TRBV18 and TRBJ1-2, with D possibly being TRBD1 (6 bases). Trimming took 2 bases from V and 8 from J, leaving 15 bases between them. The germline V gene encodes CDR1 KGHSH and CDR2 LQKENI. CDR3 length: 14 amino acids. In DNA form, the CDR3 reads TGTGCCAGCTCACCATTCGAGCAGGGGTCGGGCTACACCTTC. Its protein is CASSPFEQGSGYTF.

V and J are TRBV7-6 and TRBJ2-3, with 14 bases matching TRBD2. V was clipped by 1 base and J by 5 bases; unmatched bases: 8. From germline, CDR1 is SGHVS and CDR2 FNYEAQ. The CDR3 covers 18 residues. The chain's CDR3 is CASSLGRLAGGLRDTQYF. The CDR3 region has the DNA TGTGCCAGCAGCTTAGGGAGACTAGCGGGGGGGCTTAGAGATACGCAGTATTTT. Combining the CDR3 with reference TRBV7-6 and TRBJ2-3 gives the whole variable domain GAGVSQSPRYKVTKRGQDVALRCDPISGHVSLYWYRQALGQGPEFLTYFNYEAQQDKSGLPNDRFSAERPEGSISTLTIQRTEQRDSAMYRCASSLGRLAGGLRDTQYFGPGTRLTVL.

The chain links TRBV12-5 to TRBJ2-1; D not resolved. The germline V gene has CDR1 LGHNT and CDR2 FRNRAP. The V gene lost 0 bases and the J gene lost 6 bases, with 12 bases spanning the gap. The CDR3 has 15 residues. In DNA form, the CDR3 reads TGTGCTAGTGGTTTGGTATTGGCAGCTGGCAATGAGCAGTTCTTC. It specifies CASGLVLAAGNEQFF.